The 10 T cell receptor beta chains listed next were all sequenced from one sample in a study of blood T cell repertoires in COVID-19. The data were produced by immunoSEQ multiplex PCR, yet TCRdb's version contains in-frame clones alone and is incomplete. The sample has around 180,000 clones; 81% are singletons. Sequencing was carried out using peripheral blood. The receptors here all came from a woman aged 80 or over with COVID-19, enrolled during active disease.

This sequence joins TRBV6-6 and TRBJ2-3; 7 bases are shared with TRBD2. CDR3 length equals 15 residues. Per germline, CDR1 MNHNY and CDR2 SVGAGI (reference sequence). Trimming removed 5 bases from V and 1 base from J; junction bases left unmatched: 6. The CDR3, as DNA: TGTGCCAGCAGTCGGACTAGTCAAGGCACAGATACGCAGTATTTT. Amino acids: CASSRTSQGTDTQYF.

This chain connects TRBV7-8 to TRBJ2-2, with D perhaps TRBD2 (6 bases). Germline CDR1 is SGHVS and CDR2 is FQNEAQ. Trimming removed 0 bases at V and 4 bases at J, with 15 bases between. The CDR3 covers 17 residues. The CDR3 protein is CASSLALASAGTGELFF. In DNA, the CDR3 is TGTGCCAGCAGCTTAGCGCTGGCTAGCGCGGGCACCGGGGAGCTGTTTTTT.

This chain uses TRBV29-1 with TRBJ2-1; possible D gene TRBD2, 6 bases. This CDR3 is built from 13 residues. The ends were cut back, 6 bases at V and 6 bases at J, with 15 bases in the middle. The germline gives CDR1 SQVTM, CDR2 ANQGSEA. The CDR3 nucleotides are TGCAGCGTGGGCGGGAAGGAGACCAATGAGCAGTTCTTC. Protein: CSVGGKETNEQFF.

This chain uses TRBV11-3 with TRBJ2-2; tentative D call: TRBD2 (6 bases). The ends were cut back, 7 bases at V and 3 bases at J, with 15 bases in the middle. Germline values: CDR1 SGHNT, CDR2 YENEEA. The CDR3 runs 15 residues. The CDR3 nucleotides read TGTGCCAGCACCCCCTCGGGGAGGTACACCGGGGAGCTGTTTTTT. Encoded protein: CASTPSGRYTGELFF.

V and J are TRBV18 and TRBJ1-1, with 8 bases aligning to TRBD1. Germline-derived CDR1 and CDR2 are KGHSH and LQKENI. Germline trimming cut 3 bases from V and 3 bases from J; bases unmatched to any gene: 6. The CDR3 loop spans 15 amino acids. The CDR3 loop is CASSPYRGSDTEAFF. CDR3 nucleotides: TGTGCCAGCTCACCTTACAGGGGGTCGGACACTGAAGCTTTCTTT.

The chain carries TRBV25-1 and TRBJ2-5; D is ambiguous. Between the trimmed V and J ends, which lost 0 bases and 2 bases, there was a span of 19 bases. This CDR3 contains 18 residues. Germline-derived CDR1 and CDR2 are MGHDK and SYGVNS. Here the CDR3 DNA reads TGTGCCAGCAGTGAATATCGTGGTACGGTGATACTACAAGAGACCCAGTACTTC. This sequence encodes CASSEYRGTVILQETQYF.

The chain is built from TRBV7-8 and TRBJ2-5, with D unresolved. The CDR3 extends over 12 amino acids. The germline V gene has CDR1 SGHVS and CDR2 FQNEAQ. V lost 2 bases and J 7 bases, leaving 8 bases between the germline ends. CDR3 in amino acids: CASSLSLGTQYF. CDR3 sequence (DNA): TGTGCCAGCAGCTTATCCCTAGGGACCCAGTACTTC.

The chain couples TRBV5-8 to TRBJ1-1; possible D gene TRBD1, 5 bases. The V gene's germline CDR1 is SGHTS and CDR2 YDEGEE. V lost 7 bases, J lost 5 bases, and 12 bases lay in between. This CDR3 spans 12 amino acids. The CDR3 protein is CASCRDWTEAFF. CDR3 in DNA: TGTGCCAGCTGCAGGGATTGGACTGAAGCTTTCTTT.

The rearrangement uses TRBV28 and TRBJ2-7; the match to TRBD2 covers 11 bases. Germline CDR1 is MDHEN and CDR2 is SYDVKM. This CDR3 is built from 17 residues. V trimming: 3 bases; J trimming: 0 bases; junction bases outside the gene matches: 7. CDR3 nucleotides: TGTGCCAGCAGTTTCCCGACTAGCGGGACGCTCTCCTACGAGCAGTACTTC. This sequence encodes CASSFPTSGTLSYEQYF.

This clone was picked up one time. The chain combines TRBV5-6 with TRBJ1-6; 9 bases map to TRBD1. The CDR3 is made up of 15 amino acids. The junction had 8 bases not matched to a gene; V was cut back by 4 bases and J by 9 bases. CDR1 is SGHDT, CDR2 YYEEEE, per germline. The CDR3 region has the DNA TGTGCCAGCAGCCCCCGACAGGGGGGGTTTTCACCCCTCCACTTT. Its translation: CASSPRQGGFSPLHF.